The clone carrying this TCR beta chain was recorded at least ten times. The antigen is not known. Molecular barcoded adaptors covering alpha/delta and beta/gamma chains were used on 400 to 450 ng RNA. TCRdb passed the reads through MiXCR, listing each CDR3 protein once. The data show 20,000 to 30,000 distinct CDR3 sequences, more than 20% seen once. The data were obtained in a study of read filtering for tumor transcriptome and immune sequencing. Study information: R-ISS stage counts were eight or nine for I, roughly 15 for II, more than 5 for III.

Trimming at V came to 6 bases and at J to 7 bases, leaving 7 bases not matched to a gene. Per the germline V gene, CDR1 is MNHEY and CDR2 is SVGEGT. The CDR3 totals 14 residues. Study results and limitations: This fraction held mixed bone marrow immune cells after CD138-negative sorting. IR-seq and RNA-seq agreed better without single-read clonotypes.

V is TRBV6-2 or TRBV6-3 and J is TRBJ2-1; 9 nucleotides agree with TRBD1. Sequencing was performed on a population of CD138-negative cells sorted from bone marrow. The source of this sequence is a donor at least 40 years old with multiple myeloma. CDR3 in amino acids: CASRRPQGANEQFF. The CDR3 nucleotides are TGTGCCAGCAGGCGCCCACAGGGGGCTAATGAGCAGTTCTTC.